The 32 T cell receptor beta chains listed next were all sequenced from one sample in a study of metastatic and nonmetastatic thyroid tumors (TCRdb year 2020). Before undergoing thyroid surgery, none of the patients had been given any kind of treatment. Receptor libraries were prepared by PCR. The sequencer was an Illumina HiSeq 4000. In TCRdb, the public reads were trimmed at Q25 with fastp and aligned with MiXCR, with productive beta chains retained. This sample holds 15,000 to 25,000 clones; under 25% were observed only once. The ten largest clones represent over 9.5% of the sample. Specimen: tumor tissue. These receptors originate from a male donor with papillary thyroid cancer or a benign thyroid nodule (not recorded which). Some clones in this sample may be carry-over from other donors' samples.

Many counts were recorded for this clone. This sample also contains other DNA sequences that code for the same CDR3. The chain recombines TRBV3-1 with TRBJ2-4, with a tentative D call TRBD2 (5 bases). The germline V gene has CDR1 LGHDT and CDR2 YNNKEL (reference sequence). The V and J ends lost 4 bases and 2 bases respectively, with 18 bases between them. The CDR3 is 17 amino acids. The CDR3 protein is CASSPQTSGGPKNIQYF. The CDR3 DNA reads as TGTGCCAGCAGCCCCCAAACGAGCGGCGGCCCCAAAAACATTCAGTACTTC. Complete variable domain (other parts from reference TRBV3-1 and TRBJ2-4): DTAVSQTPKYLVTQMGNDKSIKCEQNLGHDTMYWYKQDSKKFLKIMFSYNNKELIINETVPNRFSPKSPDKAHLNLHINSLELGDSAVYFCASSPQTSGGPKNIQYFGAGTRLSVL.

A note on this clone: The germline gene is not matched at one end of the junction; a read error may be the cause. The rearrangement links TRBV5-1 to TRBJ1-1, with a tentative D call TRBD1 (6 bases). The CDR3 is 13 amino acids. Germline values: CDR1 SGHRS, CDR2 YFSETQ. The CDR3, as DNA: TGCGCCAGCAGGCCTACAGGGAACAGTGAAGCTTTCTTT. Translating gives CASRPTGNSEAFF.

Many counts were recorded for this clone. V usage is TRBV28 and J usage is TRBJ2-7; D unresolved. Trimming cost V 1 base and J 6 bases, with 13 bases left between them. Germline V lookup: CDR1 MDHEN, CDR2 SYDVKM. The CDR3 has 14 residues. The CDR3 coding sequence is TGTGCCAGCAGTTTATCTAGGGATCCTTTCGAGCAGTACTTC. This sequence encodes CASSLSRDPFEQYF.

This clone rates as medium-sized (0.01 to 0.1%). The chain carries TRBV20-1 and TRBJ2-1, with a weak D call TRBD2 (7 bases). This CDR3 comprises 14 residues. The V and J ends lost 3 bases and 4 bases respectively, with 13 bases between them. The V gene's germline CDR1 is DFQATT and CDR2 SNEGSKA (reference sequence). The DNA for the CDR3 is TGCAGTGCTAGGGGGGCGGGGGATTACAATGAGCAGTTCTTC. As protein: CSARGAGDYNEQFF.

This clone was counted a few times. J is TRBJ1-4 and V is TRBV6-1; 9 bases line up with TRBD1. V trimming: 6 bases; J trimming: 7 bases; junction bases outside the gene matches: 6. The germline gives CDR1 MNHNS, CDR2 SASEGT. CDR3 length equals 14 residues. The CDR3 region is CASRKGQGSEKLFF. CDR3 bases: TGTGCCAGCAGGAAGGGACAGGGAAGTGAAAAACTGTTTTTT.

In this sample, this clone turned up many times. The CDR3 spells CASSPTGDTEAFF. Written as DNA, the CDR3 is TGTGCCAGCTCACCCACAGGGGACACTGAAGCTTTCTTT. This chain uses TRBV18 with TRBJ1-1, with TRBD1 identical over 7 bases. The V gene's germline CDR1 is KGHSH and CDR2 LQKENI. CDR3 length equals 13 residues. J was trimmed by 3 bases and V by 3 bases; bases with no gene match: 1.

This clone has ten or more counts. The chain links TRBV9 to TRBJ2-3; 7 bases match TRBD1. There are 15 residues in the CDR3. Germline V gene data show CDR1 as SGDLS and CDR2 as YYNGEE. Losses at the gene ends were 7 bases for V and 0 bases for J; bases not matched to a gene: 8. The CDR3 spells CASSRQGSSTDTQYF. The CDR3 region has the DNA TGTGCCAGCTCCAGACAGGGTTCTAGCACAGATACGCAGTATTTT.

This clone came up many times. The DNA for the CDR3 is TGTGCCAGCAGCCCAGGACTACCCAACTCCTACAATGAGCAGTTCTTC. This gives the protein CASSPGLPNSYNEQFF. The chain uses TRBV11-2 and TRBJ2-1, with D possibly TRBD2 on 6 matching bases. Trimming removed 5 bases at V and 0 bases at J, with 14 bases between. This CDR3 is built from 16 residues. The germline V gene encodes CDR1 SGHAT and CDR2 FQNNGV.

The gene calls are TRBV5-1 and TRBJ2-7; perhaps TRBD1 as D (5 bases). This CDR3 region has 13 residues. Germline V lookup: CDR1 SGHRS, CDR2 YFSETQ. Between the trimmed V and J ends, which lost 3 bases and 3 bases, there was a span of 10 bases. The CDR3 DNA sequence: TGCGCCAGCAGCTCTTACAGGTTCTACGAGCAGTACTTC. Encoded protein: CASSSYRFYEQYF.

This clone is medium-sized in the sample. The chain has TRBV27 and TRBJ2-2; 9 positions match TRBD1. The germline V gene encodes CDR1 MNHEY and CDR2 SMNVEV (reference sequence). This CDR3 is built from 13 residues. With V trimmed by 9 bases and J by 4 bases, 3 bases remained unmatched. The CDR3 DNA is TGTGCCAGTACGACAGGGGGCACCGGGGAGCTGTTTTTT. Residues: CASTTGGTGELFF.

This clone is termed medium-sized. CDR3 in DNA: TGTGCCAGCAGGGAACAGGGGAACGAGCAGTACTTC. Its protein is CASREQGNEQYF. The rearrangement joins TRBV12-3 or TRBV12-4 to TRBJ2-7; 7 bases are a match to TRBD1. V dropped 6 bases and J dropped 5; count of bases not matched to a gene: 4. This CDR3 comprises 12 residues.

This clone is termed medium-sized (0.01 to 0.1%). V usage is TRBV19 and J usage is TRBJ1-5; 7 bases map to TRBD1. This CDR3 is built from 14 residues. Germline V gene lookup returns CDR1 LNHDA and CDR2 SQIVND (reference sequence). Unmatched junction bases numbered 4, after V lost 4 bases and J lost 4 bases. The CDR3 region is CASSTGQPNQPQHF. CDR3 DNA: TGTGCCAGTAGTACGGGACAGCCGAATCAGCCCCAGCATTTT.

Details on this clone: A much larger clone lies one base from this, so it may be a read error. Additional DNA sequences in this sample encode the identical CDR3. V gene TRBV7-6 combines with J gene TRBJ2-2; D gene ambiguous. CDR1 and CDR2 (germline): SGHVS, FNYEAQ. Trimming took off 5 bases at V and 2 bases at J, with 3 bases between the two ends. The CDR3 loop spans 12 amino acids. CDR3 bases: TGTGCCAGCAGCCTTAACACCGGGGAGCTGTTTTTT. This translates into CASSLNTGELFF.

The V call is TRBV20-1, the J call TRBJ1-2, with D unresolved. From germline, CDR1 is DFQATT and CDR2 SNEGSKA (reference sequence). With 5 bases removed from V and 5 bases from J, the gap between germline ends came to 6 bases. CDR3 length: 10 amino acids. In nucleotides, the CDR3 is TGCAGTGCTTATCAATATGGCTACACCTTC. Protein product: CSAYQYGYTF.

This clone has a count of ten or more. The V and J genes are TRBV6-1 and TRBJ1-3, with D possibly being TRBD1 (6 bases). This CDR3 comprises 15 residues. V shed 6 bases and J shed 2 bases, with 14 bases lying between them. Germline V gives CDR1 MNHNS, CDR2 SASEGT. The CDR3 DNA is TGTGCCAGCAGAGGGACATTCTTGACTGGAAACACCATATATTTT. The encoded protein is CASRGTFLTGNTIYF.

Only a few counts were recorded for this clone. A much larger clone differs by one base, so this may be a read error. Distinct nucleotide sequences in the sample also encode this CDR3. V and J are TRBV30 and TRBJ1-3; D is unclear. This CDR3 spans 15 amino acids. V was pared by 3 bases and J by 0 bases, with 12 bases between. Per germline, CDR1 GTSNPN and CDR2 SVGIG (reference sequence). The CDR3 loop reads CAWRKGLFSGNTIYF. For the CDR3, the DNA is TGTGCCTGGAGAAAGGGCCTCTTCTCTGGAAACACCATATATTTT. Full variable domain (missing parts from reference TRBV30 and TRBJ1-3): SQTIHQWPATLVQPVGSPLSLECTVEGTSNPNLYWYRQAAGRGLQLLFYSVGIGQISSEVPQNLSASRPQDRQFILSSKKLLLSDSGFYLCAWRKGLFSGNTIYFGEGSWLTVV.

This sequence joins TRBV11-1 and TRBJ2-1, with 9 bases that match TRBD1. The CDR3 is made up of 18 amino acids. Trimming at V came to 5 bases and at J to 4 bases, leaving 15 bases not matched to a gene. Germline V gene lookup returns CDR1 SGHAT and CDR2 FQDESV (reference sequence). CDR3 in amino acids: CASSPRRLGDRAYNEQFF. CDR3 nucleotide sequence: TGTGCCAGCAGCCCCCGAAGGCTCGGGGACAGGGCGTACAATGAGCAGTTCTTC.

At least ten counts were recorded for this clone. V usage is TRBV20-1 and J usage is TRBJ2-1; the match to TRBD2 covers 10 bases. The germline CDR1 and CDR2 sequences are DFQATT and SNEGSKA (reference sequence). With V trimmed by 2 bases and J by 3 bases, 7 bases remained unmatched. The CDR3 contains 16 residues. DNA for the CDR3: TGCAGTGCTAGAAAAATCCTAGCGGGAGACTACAATGAGCAGTTCTTC. This sequence encodes CSARKILAGDYNEQFF.

This clone was recorded many times. Since the CDR3 does not end with the conserved phenylalanine or tryptophan, this likely comes from a read error. The DNA is omitted, as the CDR3 cannot be located on it reliably, and the CDR3 follows TCRdb's listing. The J gene is TRBJ2-7, the V gene TRBV2; the table assigns TRBD1, which was not confirmed against the DNA. Looked up from germline, CDR1 is SNHLY and CDR2 is FYNNEI. The CDR3 is 10 amino acids in total, end residues counted. The CDR3 protein is CASADRGLLY.

CDR3 residues: CASSIRGESNEKLFF. CDR3 sequence (DNA): TGTGCCAGTAGTATTCGAGGAGAAAGTAATGAAAAACTGTTTTTT. This sequence joins TRBV19 and TRBJ1-4, with D uncertain. This CDR3 region has 15 residues. The germline gives CDR1 LNHDA, CDR2 SQIVND (reference sequence). Trimming cost V 3 bases and J 4 bases, with 12 bases left between them.

In this sample, this clone turned up many times. J is TRBJ2-3 and V is TRBV6-2 or TRBV6-3; a weak D match, TRBD1 (5 bases). The CDR3 length is 14 residues. Germline CDR1 is MNHEY and CDR2 is SVGEGT. Trimming took 3 bases from V and 7 from J, leaving 14 bases between them. Here the CDR3 reads CASSYPDSHYTQYF. The CDR3 nucleotides are TGTGCCAGCAGTTATCCCGACAGTCACTATACGCAGTATTTT.

In its sample, this clone was seen many times. The rearrangement links TRBV11-1 to TRBJ1-5; D perhaps matches TRBD1 (6 bases). V lost 6 bases and J lost 1, with 19 bases in between. The germline gives CDR1 SGHAT, CDR2 FQDESV (reference sequence). The CDR3 loop spans 17 amino acids. The CDR3 protein is CASSRGGALESNQPQHF. The CDR3 DNA is TGTGCCAGCAGTCGCGGGGGGGCGCTGGAAAGCAATCAGCCCCAGCATTTT.

This clone was detected ten times or more. The chain joins TRBV2 to TRBJ2-5; D call uncertain. Germline V lookup: CDR1 SNHLY, CDR2 FYNNEI. The length of the CDR3 is 12 residues. V was shortened by 6 bases and J by 5 bases, with 10 bases between the two germline ends. The CDR3, as DNA: TGTGCCAGCAGGCGCACGGAGGAGACCCAGTACTTC. Encoded protein: CASRRTEETQYF.

This clone turned up a few times. The chain carries TRBV28 and TRBJ2-7; D remains ambiguous. The CDR3 is 16 residues long. Trimming removed 6 bases from V and 13 bases from J, with 31 bases in between. The germline V gene has CDR1 MDHEN and CDR2 SYDVKM. CDR3 region: CASRSASGTKVYGHYF. In DNA, the CDR3 is TGTGCCAGCAGATCAGCCAGTGGAACTAAAGTTTACGGGCATTACTTC.

This clone was counted at least ten times. The genes are TRBV5-8 and TRBJ1-5; 7 nucleotides align to TRBD1. Unmatched junction bases numbered 3, after V lost 4 bases and J lost 5 bases. This CDR3 comprises 13 residues. CDR1 and CDR2 (germline): SGHTS, YDEGEE. In DNA form, the CDR3 reads TGTGCCAGCAGCCTAGACAGGGATCAGCCCCAGCATTTT. This translates into CASSLDRDQPQHF.

This clone was counted ten times or more. A much larger clonotype is one base distant, so this may be a read error. V and J are TRBV6-1 and TRBJ1-1; D is unresolved. Trimming removed 4 bases from V and 0 bases from J, with 15 bases in between. CDR3 length: 16 amino acids. Per germline, CDR1 MNHNS and CDR2 SASEGT. The CDR3 reads CASSGVRQFVNTEAFF. The CDR3 coding sequence is TGTGCCAGCAGTGGTGTTCGTCAGTTCGTGAACACTGAAGCTTTCTTT.

This clone was found many times. The DNA for the CDR3 is TGTGCCAGCAGCTTGAAATACGGCGGGAGTACAGATACGCAGTATTTT. Its protein is CASSLKYGGSTDTQYF. The chain couples TRBV5-4 to TRBJ2-3; 7 nucleotides agree with TRBD2. The ends lost 1 base at V and 3 bases at J; junction bases unmatched: 8. CDR1 is SGHNT, CDR2 YYREEE, per germline (reference sequence). The CDR3 sequence is 16 residues long.

J is TRBJ2-6 and V is TRBV4-1; no clear D gene. CDR1 and CDR2 from the germline V gene are MGHRA and YSYEKL. Trimming removed 4 bases from V and 1 base from J, with 5 bases in between. The CDR3 totals 14 residues. The CDR3 reads CASSLQSGANVLTF. The DNA for the CDR3 is TGCGCCAGCAGCCTGCAGTCTGGGGCCAACGTCCTGACTTTC.

Ten or more counts support this clone. The CDR3 spells CASRHWGMDSQETQYF. The CDR3 nucleotides read TGTGCCAGCAGGCATTGGGGGATGGACAGTCAAGAGACCCAGTACTTC. The rearrangement joins TRBV28 to TRBJ2-5; TRBD1 might be the D (6 bases). The CDR3 runs 16 residues. The germline V and J ends were trimmed by 6 bases and 2 bases, with 19 bases remaining between them. Germline values: CDR1 MDHEN, CDR2 SYDVKM.

Concerning this clone itself: The CDR3 end shows no conserved phenylalanine or tryptophan, and so a read error is likely. The chain carries TRBV6-4 and TRBJ2-3, with D unresolved. This CDR3 is 14 amino acids long. Germline CDR1 reads MRHNA; CDR2 reads SNTAGT. Trimming left V 3 bases short and J 1 base short, with 8 bases between. The CDR3: CASSERAGTDTQYI. The CDR3 nucleotides are TGTGCCAGCAGTGAAAGGGCGGGCACAGATACGCAGTATATT.

By its share, this clone is medium-sized. The chain combines TRBV6-1 with TRBJ2-7, with 13 bases lining up with TRBD2. Germline loops: CDR1 MNHNS, CDR2 SASEGT. CDR3 size: 14 residues. V shed 5 bases and J 7 bases; nucleotides not matched to a gene: 5. CDR3 DNA: TGTGCCAGCAGTCAACTAGCGGGAGGGCGTGAGCAGTACTTC. Residues: CASSQLAGGREQYF.

This clone was seen repeatedly, ten times or more. This chain connects TRBV12-3 or TRBV12-4 to TRBJ2-5; 16 nucleotides line up with TRBD2. Trimming cost V 5 bases and J 4 bases; bases outside gene matches: 7. This CDR3 is 17 amino acids long. CDR3 sequence: CASSAGLAGGPGETQYF. The CDR3 region has the DNA TGTGCCAGCAGTGCGGGACTAGCGGGAGGGCCAGGAGAGACCCAGTACTTC.